The sequence of this T cell receptor (beta chain) was determined in a study of T cells in Graves' hyperthyroidism and ophthalmopathy. Study-wide context: The authors collected peripheral blood at initial diagnosis, before any treatment. Study results and limitations: In simple terms, a model built on 13 V-J features told ophthalmopathy apart from stable hyperthyroidism.

Diagnoses were made from clinical symptoms, serum measures (thyroxine and TRAb), thyroid ultrasound and orbital computed tomography. Trimming cost V 3 bases and J 7 bases, with 13 bases left between them. The CDR3 runs 14 residues. Germline V gene sequence: CDR1 LNHDA, CDR2 SQIVND (reference sequence). TCR beta CDR3 regions were amplified from RNA. Primed by the HTBI set, a first-round RT-PCR was run on the TCR CDR3. TCRdb re-called the multiplex PCR reads with MiXCR, one entry per CDR3 protein. The sample has a few hundred thousand distinct CDR3 sequences, less than 25% seen once. In this sample, this clonotype turned up many times. Antigen specificity is unknown.

Sequenced material: blood. This TCR came from a man aged 18 to 35 with Graves' hyperthyroidism. The V gene is TRBV19, the J gene TRBJ1-5; no clear D gene. CDR3 loop: CASSMSGSRQPQHF. DNA for the CDR3: TGTGCCAGTAGTATGTCGGGATCCAGGCAGCCCCAGCATTTT.